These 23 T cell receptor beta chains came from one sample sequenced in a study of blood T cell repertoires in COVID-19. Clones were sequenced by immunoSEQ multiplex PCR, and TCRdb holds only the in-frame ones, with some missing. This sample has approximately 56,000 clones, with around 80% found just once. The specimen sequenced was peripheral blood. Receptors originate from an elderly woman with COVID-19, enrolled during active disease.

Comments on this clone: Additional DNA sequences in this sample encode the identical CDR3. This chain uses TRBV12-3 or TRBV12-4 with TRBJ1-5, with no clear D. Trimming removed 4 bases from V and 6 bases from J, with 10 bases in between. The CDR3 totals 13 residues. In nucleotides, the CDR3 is TGTGCCAGCAGTTCTCAGACAAGTCAGCCCCAGCATTTT. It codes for CASSSQTSQPQHF.

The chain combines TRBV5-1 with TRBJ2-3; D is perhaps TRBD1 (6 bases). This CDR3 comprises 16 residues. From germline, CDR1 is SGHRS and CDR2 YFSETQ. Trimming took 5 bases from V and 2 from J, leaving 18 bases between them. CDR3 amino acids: CASRPYRVGLTDTQYF. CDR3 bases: TGCGCCAGCAGGCCATACAGGGTAGGCCTCACAGATACGCAGTATTTT.

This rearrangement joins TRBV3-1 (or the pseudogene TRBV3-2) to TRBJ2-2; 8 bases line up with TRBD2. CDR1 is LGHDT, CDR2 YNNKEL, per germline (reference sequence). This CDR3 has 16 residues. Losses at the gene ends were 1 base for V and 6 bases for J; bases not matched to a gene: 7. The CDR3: CASSQASGGGAGELFF. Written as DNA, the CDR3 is TGTGCCAGCAGCCAAGCAAGCGGGGGCGGCGCCGGGGAGCTGTTTTTT.

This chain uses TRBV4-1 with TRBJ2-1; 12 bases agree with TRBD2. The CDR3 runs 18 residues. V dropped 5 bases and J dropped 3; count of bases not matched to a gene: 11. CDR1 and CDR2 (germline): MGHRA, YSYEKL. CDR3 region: CASSSRLSTSGSYNEQFF. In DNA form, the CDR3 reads TGCGCCAGCAGCTCCCGTTTATCGACTAGCGGGAGCTACAATGAGCAGTTCTTC.

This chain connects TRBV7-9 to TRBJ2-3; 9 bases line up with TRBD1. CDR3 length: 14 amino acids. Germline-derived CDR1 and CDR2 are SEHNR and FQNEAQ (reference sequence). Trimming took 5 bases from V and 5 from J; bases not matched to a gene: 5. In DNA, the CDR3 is TGTGCCAGCAGCGCGGACAGGGGAGGAGATACGCAGTATTTT. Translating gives CASSADRGGDTQYF.

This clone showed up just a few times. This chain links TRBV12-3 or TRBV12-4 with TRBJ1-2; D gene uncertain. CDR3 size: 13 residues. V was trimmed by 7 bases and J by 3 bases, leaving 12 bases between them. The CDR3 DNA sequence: TGTGCCAGCACTACCGAGCGGTACTATGGCTACACCTTC. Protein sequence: CASTTERYYGYTF.

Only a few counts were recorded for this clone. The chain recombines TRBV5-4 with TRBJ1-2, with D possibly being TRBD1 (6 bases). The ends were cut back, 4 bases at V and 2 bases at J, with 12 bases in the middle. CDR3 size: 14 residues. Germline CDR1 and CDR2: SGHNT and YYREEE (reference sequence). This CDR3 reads CASSTGGANYGYTF. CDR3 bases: TGTGCCAGCAGCACGGGGGGGGCAAACTATGGCTACACCTTC.

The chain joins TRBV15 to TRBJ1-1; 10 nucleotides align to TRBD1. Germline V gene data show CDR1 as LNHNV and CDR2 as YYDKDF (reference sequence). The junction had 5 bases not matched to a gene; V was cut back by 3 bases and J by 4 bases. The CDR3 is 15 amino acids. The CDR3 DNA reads TGTGCCACCAGCAGGGGTGGGACAGGGGCCACTGAAGCTTTCTTT. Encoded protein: CATSRGGTGATEAFF.

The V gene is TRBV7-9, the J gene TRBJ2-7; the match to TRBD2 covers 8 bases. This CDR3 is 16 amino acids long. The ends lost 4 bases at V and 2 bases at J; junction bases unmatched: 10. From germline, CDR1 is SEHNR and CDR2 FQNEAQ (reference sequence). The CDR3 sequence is CASSSDWTSFPYEQYF. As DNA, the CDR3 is TGTGCCAGCAGCTCCGACTGGACTAGCTTCCCCTACGAGCAGTACTTC.

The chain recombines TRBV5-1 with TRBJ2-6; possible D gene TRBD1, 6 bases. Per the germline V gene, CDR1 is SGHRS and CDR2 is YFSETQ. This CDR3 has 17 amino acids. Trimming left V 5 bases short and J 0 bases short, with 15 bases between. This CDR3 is CASRPGPGDSGANVLTF. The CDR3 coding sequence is TGCGCCAGCAGGCCTGGGCCAGGGGACTCTGGGGCCAACGTCCTGACTTTC.

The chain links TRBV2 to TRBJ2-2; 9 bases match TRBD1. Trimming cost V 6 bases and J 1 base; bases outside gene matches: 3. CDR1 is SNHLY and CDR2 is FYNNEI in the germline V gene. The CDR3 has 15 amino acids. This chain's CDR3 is CASRTGQGNTGELFF. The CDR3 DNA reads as TGTGCCAGCAGGACGGGACAGGGGAACACCGGGGAGCTGTTTTTT.

CDR3 bases: TGTGCCAGCAGCTCCGGACTAGCGGGAGTTGGTCAAGAGACCCAGTACTTC. Translating gives CASSSGLAGVGQETQYF. V is TRBV11-2 and J is TRBJ2-5, with 13 nucleotides matching TRBD2. This CDR3 has 17 residues. The germline gives CDR1 SGHAT, CDR2 FQNNGV. The trim removed 4 bases at V and 2 bases at J, leaving 7 bases unmatched.

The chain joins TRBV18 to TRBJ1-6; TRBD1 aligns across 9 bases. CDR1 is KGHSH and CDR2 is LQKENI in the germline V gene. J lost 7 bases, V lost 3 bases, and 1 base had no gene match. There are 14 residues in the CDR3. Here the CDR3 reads CASSPDRGNSPLHF. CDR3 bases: TGTGCCAGCTCACCCGACAGGGGGAATTCACCCCTCCACTTT. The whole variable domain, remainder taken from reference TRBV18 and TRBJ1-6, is NAGVMQNPRHLVRRRGQEARLRCSPMKGHSHVYWYRQLPEEGLKFMVYLQKENIIDESGMPKERFSAEFPKEGPSILRIQQVVRGDSAAYFCASSPDRGNSPLHFGNGTRLTVT.

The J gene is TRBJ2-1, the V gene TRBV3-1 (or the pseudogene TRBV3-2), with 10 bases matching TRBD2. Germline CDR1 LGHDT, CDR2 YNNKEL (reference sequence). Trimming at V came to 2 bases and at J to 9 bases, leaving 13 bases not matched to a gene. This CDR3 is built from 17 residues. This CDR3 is CASSQLGLAGGSGEQFF. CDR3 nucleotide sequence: TGTGCCAGCAGCCAATTGGGATTAGCGGGAGGATCGGGTGAGCAGTTCTTC.

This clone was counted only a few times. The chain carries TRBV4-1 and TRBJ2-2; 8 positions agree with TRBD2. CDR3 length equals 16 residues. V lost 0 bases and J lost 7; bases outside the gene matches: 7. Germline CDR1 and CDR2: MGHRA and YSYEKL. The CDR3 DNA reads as TGCGCCAGCAGCCAAGATCCTAGCGGGCTCCTCGGGGAGCTGTTTTTT. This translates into CASSQDPSGLLGELFF.

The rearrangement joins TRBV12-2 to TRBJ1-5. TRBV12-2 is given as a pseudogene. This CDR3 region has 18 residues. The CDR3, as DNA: TGTGCAAGTCGCTTAGCGTTCCGAGGTCGGAGTAGCAATCAGCCCCAGCATTTT. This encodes CASRLAFRGRSSNQPQHF.

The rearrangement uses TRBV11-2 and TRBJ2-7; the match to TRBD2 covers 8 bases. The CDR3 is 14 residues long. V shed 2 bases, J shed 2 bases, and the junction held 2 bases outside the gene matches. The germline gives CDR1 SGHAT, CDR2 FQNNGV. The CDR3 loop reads CASSLTGGPYEQYF. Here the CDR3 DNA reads TGTGCCAGCAGCTTAACGGGAGGGCCCTACGAGCAGTACTTC.

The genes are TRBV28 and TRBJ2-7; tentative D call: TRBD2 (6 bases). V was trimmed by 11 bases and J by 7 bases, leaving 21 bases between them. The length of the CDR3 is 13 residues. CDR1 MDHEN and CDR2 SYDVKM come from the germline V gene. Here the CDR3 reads CAHRGTGIGEQYF. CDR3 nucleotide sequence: TGTGCCCATCGGGGGACTGGCATAGGGGAGCAGTACTTC.

CDR3 DNA sequence: TGTGCCAGCAGTTCTTTGCGGGGTGAGCAGTTCTTC. Translation gives CASSSLRGEQFF. The V gene is TRBV6-5, the J gene TRBJ2-1; a weak D match, TRBD2 (6 bases). Trimming took off 4 bases at V and 9 bases at J, with 10 bases between the two ends. This CDR3 contains 12 residues. Per germline, CDR1 MNHEY and CDR2 SVGAGI.

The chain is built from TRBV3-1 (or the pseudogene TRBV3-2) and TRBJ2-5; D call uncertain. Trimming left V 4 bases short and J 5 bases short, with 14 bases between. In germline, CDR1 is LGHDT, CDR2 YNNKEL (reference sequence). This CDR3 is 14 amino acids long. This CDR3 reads CASSLRITGETQYF. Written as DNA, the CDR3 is TGTGCCAGCAGCCTAAGGATCACCGGGGAGACCCAGTACTTC.

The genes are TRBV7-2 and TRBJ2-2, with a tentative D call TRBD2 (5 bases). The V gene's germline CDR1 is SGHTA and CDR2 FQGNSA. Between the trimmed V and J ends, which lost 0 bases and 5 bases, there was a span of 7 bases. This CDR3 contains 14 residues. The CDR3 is CASSLAGVTGELFF. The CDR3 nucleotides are TGTGCCAGCAGCTTAGCGGGAGTAACCGGGGAGCTGTTTTTT.

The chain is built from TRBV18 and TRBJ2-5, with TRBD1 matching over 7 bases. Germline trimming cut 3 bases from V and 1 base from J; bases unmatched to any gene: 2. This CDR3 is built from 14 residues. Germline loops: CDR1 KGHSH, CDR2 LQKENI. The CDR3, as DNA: TGTGCCAGCTCACCTGGGACAGCCCAAGAGACCCAGTACTTC. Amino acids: CASSPGTAQETQYF. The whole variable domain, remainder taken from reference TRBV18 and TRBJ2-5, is NAGVMQNPRHLVRRRGQEARLRCSPMKGHSHVYWYRQLPEEGLKFMVYLQKENIIDESGMPKERFSAEFPKEGPSILRIQQVVRGDSAAYFCASSPGTAQETQYFGPGTRLLVL.

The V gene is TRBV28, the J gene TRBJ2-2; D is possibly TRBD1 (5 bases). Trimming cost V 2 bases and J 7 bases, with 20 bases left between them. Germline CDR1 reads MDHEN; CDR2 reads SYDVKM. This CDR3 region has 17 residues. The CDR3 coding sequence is TGTGCCAGCAGTTTAATTGGGGCGACTTTTAGGGTCGGGGAGCTGTTTTTT. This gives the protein CASSLIGATFRVGELFF.